The entry below describes one TCR beta chain. As yet, its antigen is unknown. This sample was taken from a study of OX40 agonist ivuxolimab in advanced cancers. Study as a whole: Clinicians treated patients with ivuxolimab, an agonistic anti-OX40 (CD134) antibody. The eligibility criteria allowed prior anti-PD-1, anti-PD-L1 or anti-CTLA-4 therapy, and 40% had some. Study-wide findings and caveats: In general, CD8+ T cells held more expanded clones than CD4+ did, on average. Part of the nonresponder group also had normalized T-cell clonal expansion that was low.

Assay used: immunoSEQ multiplex PCR; TCRdb lists only in-frame clones, some missing. The sample includes some 25,000 clones, 75% to 85% of them seen just once. Germline lookup yields CDR1 SGHVS and CDR2 FQNEAQ. The CDR3 runs to 16 residues. Deletions cut 2 bases from V and 1 base from J, with 14 bases between. The V gene is TRBV7-8, the J gene TRBJ2-5; TRBD1 or TRBD2 may be the D gene (6 bases each). This specimen was CD4+ or CD8+ T cells sorted from blood, taken in a trial of the OX40 agonist ivuxolimab. This receptor was obtained from an adult with an advanced solid tumor such as melanoma, head and neck, liver or kidney cancer. CDR3 coding DNA: TGTGCCAGCAGCTTAAACGGGGGCGGGTCCCAAGAGACCCAGTACTTC. This translates into CASSLNGGGSQETQYF.